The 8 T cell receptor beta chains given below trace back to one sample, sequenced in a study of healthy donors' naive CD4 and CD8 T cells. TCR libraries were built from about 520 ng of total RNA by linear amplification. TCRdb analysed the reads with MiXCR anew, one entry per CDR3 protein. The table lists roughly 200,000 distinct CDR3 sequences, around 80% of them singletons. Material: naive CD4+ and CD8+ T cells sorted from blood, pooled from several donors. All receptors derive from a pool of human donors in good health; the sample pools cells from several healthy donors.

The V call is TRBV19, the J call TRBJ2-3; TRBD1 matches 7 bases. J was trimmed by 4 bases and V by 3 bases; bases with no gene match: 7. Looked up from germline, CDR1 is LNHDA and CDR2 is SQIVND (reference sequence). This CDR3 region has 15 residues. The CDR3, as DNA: TGTGCCAGTAGTATTGACAGGGTGGGGCCAGATACGCAGTATTTT. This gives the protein CASSIDRVGPDTQYF.

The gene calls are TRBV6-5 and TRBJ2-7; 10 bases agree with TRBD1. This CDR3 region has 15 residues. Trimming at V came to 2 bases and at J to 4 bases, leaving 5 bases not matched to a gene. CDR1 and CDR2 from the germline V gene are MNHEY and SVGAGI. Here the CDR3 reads CASSYNQDRGYEQYF. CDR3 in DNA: TGTGCCAGCAGTTACAACCAGGACAGGGGGTACGAGCAGTACTTC.

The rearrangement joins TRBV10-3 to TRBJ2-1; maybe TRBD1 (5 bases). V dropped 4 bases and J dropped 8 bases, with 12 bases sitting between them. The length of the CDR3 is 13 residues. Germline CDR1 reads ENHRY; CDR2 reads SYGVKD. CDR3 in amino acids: CAISVRWGHEQFF. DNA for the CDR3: TGTGCCATCAGTGTTAGGTGGGGCCATGAGCAGTTCTTC.

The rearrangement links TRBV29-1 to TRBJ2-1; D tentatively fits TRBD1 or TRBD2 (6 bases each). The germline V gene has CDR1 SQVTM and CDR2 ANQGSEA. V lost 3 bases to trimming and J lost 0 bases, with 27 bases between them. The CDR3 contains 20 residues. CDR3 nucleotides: TGCAGCGTTGAGGGGGGCAGGGGAGGCCCGGGCTCTGGCTCCTACAATGAGCAGTTCTTC. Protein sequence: CSVEGGRGGPGSGSYNEQFF.

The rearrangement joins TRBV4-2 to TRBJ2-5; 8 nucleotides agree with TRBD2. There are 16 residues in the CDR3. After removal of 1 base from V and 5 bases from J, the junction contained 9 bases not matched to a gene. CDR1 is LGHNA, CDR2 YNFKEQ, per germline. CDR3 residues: CASSQVGAGVRETQYF. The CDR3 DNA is TGTGCCAGCAGCCAAGTGGGAGCGGGAGTAAGGGAGACCCAGTACTTC.

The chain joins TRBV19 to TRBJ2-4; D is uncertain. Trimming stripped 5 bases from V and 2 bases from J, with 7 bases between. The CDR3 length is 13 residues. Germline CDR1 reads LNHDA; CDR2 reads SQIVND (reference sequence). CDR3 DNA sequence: TGTGCCAGTAGTCAGAGCCCCAAAAACATTCAGTACTTC. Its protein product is CASSQSPKNIQYF.

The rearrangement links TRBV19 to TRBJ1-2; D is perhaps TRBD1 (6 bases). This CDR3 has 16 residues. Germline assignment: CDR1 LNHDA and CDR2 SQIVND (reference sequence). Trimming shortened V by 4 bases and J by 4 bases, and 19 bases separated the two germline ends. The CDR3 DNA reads TGTGCCAGTAGTACCCAGCCGGACAGCCAAATCTATGGCTACACCTTC. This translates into CASSTQPDSQIYGYTF.

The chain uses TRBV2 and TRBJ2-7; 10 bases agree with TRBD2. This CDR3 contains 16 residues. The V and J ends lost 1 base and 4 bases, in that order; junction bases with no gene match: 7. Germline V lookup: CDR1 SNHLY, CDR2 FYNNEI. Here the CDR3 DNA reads TGTGCCAGCAGTGAAGGGCTAGCGGGAGCCTCGTACGAGCAGTACTTC. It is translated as CASSEGLAGASYEQYF.